Listed below are T cell receptor beta chains from one sample, sequenced in a study of radiotherapy plus CTLA-4 blockade in lung cancer. TCRdb's copy holds only in-frame clones and misses some; the assay was immunoSEQ multiplex PCR. This sample carries approximately 45,000 clones, almost 65% of them seen once, and the ten largest clones take about 18%. The material sequenced was peripheral blood, taken from a patient treated with radiotherapy plus ipilimumab. All receptors come from a human donor with non-small cell lung cancer who had a partial response to radiotherapy plus ipilimumab. CDR3s leave out the opening cysteine and the closing phenylalanine or tryptophan. The order of the fields is CDR3 protein, CDR3 length, V gene.

CDR3 protein: ASSQDVAGVSGYT
CDR3 length: 13
V gene: TRBV4-1

CDR3 protein: ASSPEGGKETQY
CDR3 length: 12
V gene: TRBV4-2

CDR3 protein: ASSLQGYGYT
CDR3 length: 10
V gene: TRBV7-2

CDR3 protein: SVVPGTSGEGEQF
CDR3 length: 13
V gene: TRBV29-1

CDR3 protein: ASEQHLASGANVLT
CDR3 length: 14
V gene: TRBV9

CDR3 protein: ATSRELEEGTEAF
CDR3 length: 13
V gene: TRBV15

CDR3 protein: ASSTAPIYNEQF
CDR3 length: 12
V gene: TRBV6-5

CDR3 protein: ASGLSSYT
CDR3 length: 8
V gene: TRBV12-5

CDR3 protein: ASSVTSGRYNEQF
CDR3 length: 13
V gene: TRBV6-4

CDR3 protein: ASSLAEGPDTQY
CDR3 length: 12
V gene: TRBV5-4

CDR3 protein: ASSTEGRGGDEQY
CDR3 length: 13
V gene: TRBV9

CDR3 protein: ASGGRGRLGTEAF
CDR3 length: 13
V gene: TRBV5-6

CDR3 protein: ASSPRGTGEY
CDR3 length: 10
V gene: TRBV6-6

CDR3 protein: ASSPINRGEQF
CDR3 length: 11
V gene: TRBV7-8

CDR3 protein: ASSQVRGGETQY
CDR3 length: 12
V gene: TRBV6-6

CDR3 protein: SVGARNYGYT
CDR3 length: 10
V gene: TRBV29-1

CDR3 protein: ASSLDRDRGRWTDTQY
CDR3 length: 16
V gene: TRBV5-1

CDR3 protein: AWSVKGSAYEQY
CDR3 length: 12
V gene: TRBV30

CDR3 protein: AWRNAGGGEQY
CDR3 length: 11
V gene: TRBV30

CDR3 protein: ASSSSGVTGDEQF
CDR3 length: 13
V gene: TRBV7-9

CDR3 protein: ASSFRAGVLGEQY
CDR3 length: 13
V gene: TRBV27

CDR3 protein: ASTKKAAGGITEAF
CDR3 length: 14
V gene: TRBV2

CDR3 protein: ASSLASPPSTQY
CDR3 length: 12
V gene: TRBV7-6

CDR3 protein: ASSLVPAAETQY
CDR3 length: 12
V gene: TRBV19

CDR3 protein: ASSVDPDIPNTEAF
CDR3 length: 14
V gene: TRBV9

CDR3 protein: ASSPRRGTDTQY
CDR3 length: 12
V gene: TRBV5-8

CDR3 protein: ASSLYGGGTEAF
CDR3 length: 12
V gene: TRBV7-3

CDR3 protein: ASSDILGGTEQY
CDR3 length: 12
V gene: TRBV2

CDR3 protein: ACKPGQHANTEAF
CDR3 length: 13
V gene: TRBV30

CDR3 protein: ASSSRLAGNTGELF
CDR3 length: 14
V gene: TRBV7-2

CDR3 protein: ASSLRQGYEQY
CDR3 length: 11
V gene: TRBV11-3

CDR3 protein: ASKRSNTGELF
CDR3 length: 11
V gene: TRBV27

CDR3 protein: ASSPGRGNTQY
CDR3 length: 11
V gene: TRBV19

CDR3 protein: ASSLRPGHWGY
CDR3 length: 11
V gene: TRBV5-6

CDR3 protein: ASSGTGGDTGELF
CDR3 length: 13
V gene: TRBV6-5

CDR3 protein: ASSPPAGPRRTDIQY
CDR3 length: 15
V gene: TRBV18

CDR3 protein: AWSEDRFQPQH
CDR3 length: 11
V gene: TRBV30

CDR3 protein: VSSPPLAQVPRYT
CDR3 length: 13
V gene: TRBV18

CDR3 protein: ASSILPGNEKLF
CDR3 length: 12
V gene: TRBV19

CDR3 protein: ASSLLAGSPPRD
CDR3 length: 12
V gene: TRBV5-4

CDR3 protein: ASLPGQRNTEAF
CDR3 length: 12
V gene: TRBV19

CDR3 protein: ASSLEGLAAETQY
CDR3 length: 13
V gene: TRBV5-5

CDR3 protein: ASSLEVSRGYT
CDR3 length: 11
V gene: TRBV5-1

CDR3 protein: ASSIAPTENQPQH
CDR3 length: 13
V gene: TRBV19

CDR3 protein: ASSPPSQKETQY
CDR3 length: 12
V gene: TRBV18

CDR3 protein: ASSQSSRQGSNIQY
CDR3 length: 14
V gene: TRBV14

CDR3 protein: ASSRGRRSYEQY
CDR3 length: 12
V gene: TRBV6-1

CDR3 protein: ASSLNREETQY
CDR3 length: 11
V gene: TRBV7-9

CDR3 protein: ASSPRDRPSYEQY
CDR3 length: 13
V gene: TRBV5-6

CDR3 protein: ASSIRGAGTSTDTQY
CDR3 length: 15
V gene: TRBV19

CDR3 protein: ASSTEGLAEYYEQY
CDR3 length: 14
V gene: TRBV9

CDR3 protein: ASSLDAYYEQY
CDR3 length: 11
V gene: TRBV5-4

CDR3 protein: ASSLEGVPSYEQY
CDR3 length: 13
V gene: TRBV5-1

CDR3 protein: ASSESPGTQY
CDR3 length: 10
V gene: TRBV6-1